The 14 T cell receptor beta chains below all came from one sample that was sequenced in a study of T-cell memory formation after mild COVID-19 (dated by TCRdb to about 2021). The library came from 5' RACE. Sequencing was carried out with an Illumina NovaSeq 6000. Starting from the raw public reads, TCRdb applied fastp trimming at Q25, assembled clones with MiXCR and retained in-frame beta chains. Rows with one shared CDR3 protein collapse into an entry with the most common genes and DNA. For this sample the table gives about 280,000 distinct CDR3 sequences, of which approximately 8% were detected only once. The ten largest clones take up 20% to 25% of the sample. Material: PBMCs or a T cell subset sorted from them (not recorded which). These receptor sequences come from a man between 18 and 29 years old who had mild COVID-19 (a few samples of this study predate the infection). The sample titles of this study are shuffled in the database, so cell type and time point are left out; the donor was told from shared clones.

This clonotype was counted ten times or more. The chain uses TRBV7-9 and TRBJ1-2; D unclear. V was trimmed by 5 bases and J by 1 base, leaving 11 bases between them. Germline V CDR1 and CDR2: SEHNR, FQNEAQ (reference sequence). The CDR3 length is 14 residues. For the CDR3, the DNA is TGTGCCAGCAGCCCTCCTGGGAGTAACTATGGCTACACCTTC. Its protein product is CASSPPGSNYGYTF.

This clonotype was observed at least ten times. This sequence joins TRBV7-8 and TRBJ2-2; 7 bases are shared with TRBD2. V trimming: 7 bases; J trimming: 6 bases; junction bases outside the gene matches: 8. Per the germline V gene, CDR1 is SGHVS and CDR2 is FQNEAQ. The CDR3 has 14 residues. CDR3 amino acids: CASTQSRGAGELFF. Written as DNA, the CDR3 is TGTGCCAGCACCCAAAGCCGGGGGGCCGGGGAGCTGTTTTTT.

This clonotype appeared a few times. The genes are TRBV11-1 and TRBJ2-1; D not resolved. Trimming took 5 bases from V and 1 from J, leaving 9 bases between them. The CDR3 is 14 amino acids. CDR1 and CDR2 (germline): SGHAT, FQDESV (reference sequence). The CDR3 DNA sequence: TGTGCCAGCAGCCCAGCTGGGTCCTACAATGAGCAGTTCTTC. The encoded protein is CASSPAGSYNEQFF.

This chain connects TRBV3-1 to TRBJ2-7, with D uncertain. This CDR3 has 19 amino acids. Germline CDR1 and CDR2: LGHDT and YNNKEL (reference sequence). Trimming took off 3 bases at V and 4 bases at J, with 28 bases between the two ends. The CDR3 coding sequence is TGTGCCAGCAGCCATCCTCGGAGTGGACCGCCTGAACTTGGGTACGAGCAGTACTTC. This codes for CASSHPRSGPPELGYEQYF.

The sample holds a few counts of this clonotype. The chain combines TRBV5-4 with TRBJ1-4; 7 bases line up with TRBD1. The CDR3 length is 18 residues. Germline CDR1 SGHNT, CDR2 YYREEE (reference sequence). Trimming took 4 bases from V and 0 from J; bases not matched to a gene: 12. The CDR3 here is CASSKKGTQGATNEKLFF. The DNA for the CDR3 is TGTGCCAGCAGCAAAAAGGGGACTCAGGGGGCAACTAATGAAAAACTGTTTTTT. The full variable domain, with the rest looked up from reference TRBV5-4 and TRBJ1-4, is ETGVTQSPTHLIKTRGQQVTLRCSSQSGHNTVSWYQQALGQGPQFIFQYYREEENGRGNFPPRFSGLQFPNYSSELNVNALELDDSALYLCASSKKGTQGATNEKLFFGSGTQLSVL.

Written as DNA, the CDR3 is TGTGCCAGCAGCTTAGGGCAGGGGCTCGAGCAGTACGTC. The encoded protein is CASSLGQGLEQYV. This chain connects TRBV7-6 to TRBJ2-7; maybe TRBD1 (6 bases). Trimming left V 1 base short and J 6 bases short, with 10 bases between. Germline values: CDR1 SGHVS, CDR2 FNYEAQ. CDR3 length: 13 amino acids.

The chain has TRBV16 and TRBJ2-1; possible D gene TRBD1, 6 bases. The CDR3 loop spans 18 amino acids. With 4 bases removed from V and 5 bases from J, the gap between germline ends came to 24 bases. Germline CDR1 reads KGHSY; CDR2 reads FQNENV. CDR3 bases: TGTGCCAGCAGCCCCAGGGGTTTGGATGCCCCAGGTAACAATGAGCAGTTCTTC. Translating gives CASSPRGLDAPGNNEQFF.

The table lists this clonotype with a few counts. V usage is TRBV14 and J usage is TRBJ1-1; no clear D gene. The CDR3 has 11 residues. The V gene lost 4 bases and the J gene lost 8 bases, with 8 bases spanning the gap. The germline gives CDR1 SGHDN, CDR2 FVKESK. This chain's CDR3 is CASSPAREAFF. DNA for the CDR3: TGTGCCAGCAGCCCCGCGAGAGAAGCTTTCTTT.

The chain has TRBV5-1 and TRBJ1-4, with D perhaps matching TRBD1 (5 bases). The CDR3 contains 17 residues. Germline CDR1 reads SGHRS; CDR2 reads YFSETQ. Trimming stripped 0 bases from V and 1 base from J, with 13 bases between. The CDR3 bases are TGCGCCAGCAGCTTGGGGACACTCCGGCAAACTAATGAAAAACTGTTTTTT. Translated, it gives CASSLGTLRQTNEKLFF.

The chain is built from TRBV4-3 and TRBJ2-1, with 11 bases lining up with TRBD2. V lost 0 bases, J lost 4 bases, and 5 bases stayed unmatched. There are 17 residues in the CDR3. CDR1 and CDR2 from the germline V gene are LGHNA and YSLEER. The CDR3 nucleotides are TGCGCCAGCAGCCAAGAGGGACTAGCGGACCCTTACAATGAGCAGTTCTTC. Its protein is CASSQEGLADPYNEQFF.

The chain recombines TRBV11-2 with TRBJ2-3, with TRBD1 matching over 8 bases. This CDR3 region has 14 residues. The V gene's germline CDR1 is SGHAT and CDR2 FQNNGV. The junction had 4 bases not matched to a gene; V was cut back by 7 bases and J by 1 base. CDR3 in amino acids: CASIQDRGTDTQYF. The CDR3 region has the DNA TGTGCCAGCATCCAGGACAGGGGCACAGATACGCAGTATTTT.

Only a few counts were recorded for this clonotype. The chain couples TRBV6-6 to TRBJ1-5; the D gene is possibly TRBD1 (5 bases). The CDR3 has 17 amino acids. Trimming stripped 4 bases from V and 0 bases from J, with 16 bases between. Per germline, CDR1 MNHNY and CDR2 SVGAGI (reference sequence). The CDR3 nucleotides are TGTGCCAGCAGTTTGGGGCAGCAGGACTATAGCAATCAGCCCCAGCATTTT. It yields the protein CASSLGQQDYSNQPQHF.

This clonotype was recorded many times. The chain joins TRBV3-1 to TRBJ1-1; D possibly corresponds to TRBD1 (6 bases). Germline V lookup: CDR1 LGHDT, CDR2 YNNKEL (reference sequence). The CDR3 length is 13 residues. V lost 3 bases and J lost 12, with 17 bases in between. CDR3 nucleotide sequence: TGTGCCAGCAGCCATAATTCAGGGGTGTCGTCTTTCTTT. Translation: CASSHNSGVSSFF.

There are a few counts of this clonotype. This rearrangement joins TRBV4-2 to TRBJ2-7; 7 nucleotides agree with TRBD1. The V and J ends lost 4 bases and 2 bases, in that order; junction bases with no gene match: 2. Germline loops: CDR1 LGHNA, CDR2 YNFKEQ. CDR3 length equals 13 residues. The CDR3 protein is CASSRDSPYEQYF. CDR3 in DNA: TGTGCCAGCAGCCGGGACAGCCCCTACGAGCAGTACTTC.